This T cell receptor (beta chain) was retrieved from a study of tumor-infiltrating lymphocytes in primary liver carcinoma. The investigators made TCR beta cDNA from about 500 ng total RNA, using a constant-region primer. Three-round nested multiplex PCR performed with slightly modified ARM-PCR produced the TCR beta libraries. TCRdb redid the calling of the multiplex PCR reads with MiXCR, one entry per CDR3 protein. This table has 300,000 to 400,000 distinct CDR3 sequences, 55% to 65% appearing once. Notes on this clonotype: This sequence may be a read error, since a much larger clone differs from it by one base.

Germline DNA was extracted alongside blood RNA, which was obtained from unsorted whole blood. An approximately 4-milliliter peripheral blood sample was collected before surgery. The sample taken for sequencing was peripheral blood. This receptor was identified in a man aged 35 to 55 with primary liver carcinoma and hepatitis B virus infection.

The CDR3 DNA reads as TGTGCCAGCAGTTGCTCACGGGCAGATACGCAGTATTTT. Protein: CASSCSRADTQYF. The V and J genes are TRBV6-6 and TRBJ2-3; D is undetermined. The V gene's germline CDR1 is MNHNY and CDR2 SVGAGI (reference sequence). The CDR3 covers 13 residues. V was shortened by 4 bases and J by 4 bases, with 9 bases between the two germline ends.